One and the same sample provided the 16 T cell receptor beta chains below, sequenced in a study of blood T cells in healthy people across ages. Combining a sample-barcoded 5' primer with a J-beta primer mix, a second PCR ran for roughly 7 to 12 cycles. TCRdb called the 5' RACE reads again in MiXCR, with one record for every CDR3 protein. The data hold about 1.4 million distinct CDR3 sequences, with approximately 59% observed a single time. The sample taken for sequencing was blood. These receptors originate from a man younger than 35 in good health.

This clonotype was observed a few times. The rearrangement links TRBV12-3 or TRBV12-4 to TRBJ2-4, with D possibly TRBD2 on 6 matching bases. V gave up 3 bases and J gave up 6 bases, with 12 bases separating them. The CDR3 consists of 14 residues. The CDR3: CASSFWEVANIQYF. As DNA, the CDR3 is TGTGCCAGCAGTTTCTGGGAGGTGGCAAACATTCAGTACTTC.

The rearrangement joins TRBV12-3 or TRBV12-4 to TRBJ2-3; D is perhaps TRBD1 (5 bases). The V end lost 6 bases, the J end lost 3 bases, and 19 bases lay between the germline ends. This CDR3 spans 16 amino acids. For the CDR3, the DNA is TGTGCCAGCAGCATCGCCGCAGGGTACGGGACAGATACGCAGTATTTT. Its protein is CASSIAAGYGTDTQYF.

V and J are TRBV29-1 and TRBJ2-2, with D possibly being TRBD1 (6 bases). Germline CDR1 is SQVTM and CDR2 is ANQGSEA. The length of the CDR3 is 16 residues. V was cut by 6 bases and J by 2 bases, with 19 bases left in between. Here the CDR3 reads CSVHTENRVNTGELFF. DNA of the CDR3: TGCAGCGTCCACACCGAAAACAGGGTAAACACCGGGGAGCTGTTTTTT.

Only a few counts were recorded for this clonotype. This sequence joins TRBV27 and TRBJ2-1; perhaps D is TRBD1 or TRBD2 (5 bases each). The V end lost 2 bases, the J end lost 7 bases, and 9 bases lay between the germline ends. The germline V gene encodes CDR1 MNHEY and CDR2 SMNVEV (reference sequence). The CDR3 sequence is 13 residues long. CDR3 loop: CASSLNRRNEQFF. The DNA for the CDR3 is TGTGCCAGCAGTTTAAACAGGAGGAATGAGCAGTTCTTC.

This chain joins TRBV29-1 and TRBJ1-1; D is perhaps TRBD1 (5 bases). Per germline, CDR1 SQVTM and CDR2 ANQGSEA. The CDR3 runs 13 residues. Trimming shortened V by 4 bases and J by 1 base, and 10 bases separated the two germline ends. For the CDR3, the DNA is TGCAGCGTTGTTTCGGGGGAGAACACTGAAGCTTTCTTT. Translated, it gives CSVVSGENTEAFF.

The gene calls are TRBV11-2 and TRBJ1-2; D perhaps matches TRBD1 (6 bases). The V gene's germline CDR1 is SGHAT and CDR2 FQNNGV. The CDR3 covers 15 residues. The V end was cut by 1 base, the J end by 0 bases, with 9 bases between. CDR3: CASSLGAGANYGYTF. The CDR3 DNA sequence: TGTGCCAGCAGCTTAGGCGCAGGGGCTAACTATGGCTACACCTTC.

The chain employs TRBV19 and TRBJ1-6; possible D gene TRBD1, 6 bases. Trimming pared 5 bases from V and 10 bases from J, leaving 12 bases between. The CDR3 has 13 amino acids. Germline lookup yields CDR1 LNHDA and CDR2 SQIVND (reference sequence). Here the CDR3 reads CASSQGSGSPLHF. The DNA for the CDR3 is TGTGCCAGTAGTCAGGGGTCAGGATCACCCCTCCACTTT.

This clonotype was seen just once. A read error may be the cause here, since a much bigger clone is one base away. J is TRBJ2-1 and V is TRBV6-2 or TRBV6-3; D remains unclear. V was trimmed by 2 bases and J by 8 bases, leaving 4 bases between them. Germline V lookup: CDR1 MNHEY, CDR2 SVGEGT. The CDR3 length is 11 residues. CDR3 in DNA: TGTGCCAGCAGTTACGTCTATGAGCAGTTCTTC. Translating it yields CASSYVYEQFF.

The chain has TRBV29-1 and TRBJ1-4; the D is unclear. The CDR3 extends over 13 amino acids. Germline CDR1 SQVTM, CDR2 ANQGSEA. V was cut by 5 bases and J by 8 bases, with 15 bases left in between. The CDR3 region is CSVFAGVGEKLFF. DNA for the CDR3: TGCAGCGTTTTTGCCGGGGTAGGAGAAAAACTGTTTTTT.

The V gene is TRBV5-1, the J gene TRBJ2-6; D ambiguous. CDR3 length: 15 amino acids. The V end was cut by 1 base, the J end by 12 bases, with 17 bases between. Germline V gene lookup returns CDR1 SGHRS and CDR2 YFSETQ. CDR3 nucleotides: TGCGCCAGCAGCTTGATAGCCAGCCAGCCAACCGTCCTGACTTTC. Translated: CASSLIASQPTVLTF.

As regards this clonotype: A junction end diverges from the germline sequence, so it may reflect a read error. The rearrangement links TRBV6-1 to TRBJ1-2, with TRBD1 identical over 7 bases. Germline values: CDR1 MNHNS, CDR2 SASEGT. This CDR3 contains 15 residues. The CDR3 DNA follows: TGTGCCAGCAGTGAAGCTACAGGGGCAAACTATGGCTACATCTTC. Amino acids: CASSEATGANYGYIF.

The chain has TRBV10-2 and TRBJ1-5; D gene uncertain. Deletions cut 7 bases from V and 6 bases from J, with 10 bases between. Germline CDR1 and CDR2: WSHSY and SAAADI. This CDR3 spans 12 amino acids. As DNA, the CDR3 is TGCGCCAGCACCTCTGACGGTCAGCCCCAGCATTTT. This translates into CASTSDGQPQHF.

This clonotype showed up just a few times. The chain carries TRBV6-1 and TRBJ2-7; D perhaps matches TRBD1 (5 bases). Germline values: CDR1 MNHNS, CDR2 SASEGT. V shed 2 bases and J shed 1 base, with 9 bases lying between them. The CDR3 runs to 14 residues. The CDR3, as DNA: TGTGCCAGCAGTGAACGGTCAGGGTCCTACGAGCAGTACTTC. This codes for CASSERSGSYEQYF.

V is TRBV29-1 and J is TRBJ2-5; 10 bases are shared with TRBD1. The CDR3 sequence is 16 residues long. Per the germline V gene, CDR1 is SQVTM and CDR2 is ANQGSEA. Trimming at V came to 2 bases and at J to 5 bases, leaving 11 bases not matched to a gene. The CDR3 DNA reads TGCAGCGTTGAACCCGGAGACAGGGGGCGAGTGGAGACCCAGTACTTC. Translation gives CSVEPGDRGRVETQYF.

CDR3 DNA: TGCAGTGCTCAAGGCCGGACAGACTACAATGAGCAGTTCTTC. This sequence encodes CSAQGRTDYNEQFF. The rearrangement joins TRBV20-1 to TRBJ2-1; weak D call: TRBD1 (6 bases). V shed 5 bases and J shed 3 bases, with 14 bases lying between them. Germline V gives CDR1 DFQATT, CDR2 SNEGSKA (reference sequence). There are 14 residues in the CDR3.

Comments on this clonotype: Its ends do not fully match the called genes, so a read error is possible. This chain joins TRBV6-1 and TRBJ2-2, with 7 bases identical to TRBD1. The CDR3 length is 16 residues. Looked up from germline, CDR1 is MNHNS and CDR2 is SASEGT. The CDR3 DNA sequence: TGTGCCAGCACTGAACCCCGGGGACAGTCCACCGGGGAGCTGTTTTTT. It translates to CASTEPRGQSTGELFF.